This T cell receptor beta chain came from a study of blood T cell repertoires in COVID-19. Background on the study: COVID-19 samples, acute and convalescent, were from the United States, Italy and Spain.

Authors' processing steps: Estimated nucleated cell counts came from reference gene primer amplification. Here immunoSEQ multiplex PCR was the method, and the copy in TCRdb shows in-frame clones only, minus some. V and J calls and clone size are given by that table; D and trimming were obtained from the DNA. The table records fewer than 100,000 clones, roughly nine tenths of them present only once. V gave up 5 bases and J gave up 2 bases; unmatched junction bases: 1. The CDR3 loop spans 13 amino acids. Germline V gene lookup returns CDR1 ENHRY and CDR2 SYGVKD. Sequencing input: peripheral blood. The sequence was collected from a man older than 75 in a cohort sampled during active COVID-19. This chain links TRBV10-3 with TRBJ2-7; 9 bases are a match to TRBD1. The CDR3 DNA follows: TGTGCCATCAGTTGGGACAGGGCCTACGAGCAGTACTTC. It specifies CAISWDRAYEQYF.